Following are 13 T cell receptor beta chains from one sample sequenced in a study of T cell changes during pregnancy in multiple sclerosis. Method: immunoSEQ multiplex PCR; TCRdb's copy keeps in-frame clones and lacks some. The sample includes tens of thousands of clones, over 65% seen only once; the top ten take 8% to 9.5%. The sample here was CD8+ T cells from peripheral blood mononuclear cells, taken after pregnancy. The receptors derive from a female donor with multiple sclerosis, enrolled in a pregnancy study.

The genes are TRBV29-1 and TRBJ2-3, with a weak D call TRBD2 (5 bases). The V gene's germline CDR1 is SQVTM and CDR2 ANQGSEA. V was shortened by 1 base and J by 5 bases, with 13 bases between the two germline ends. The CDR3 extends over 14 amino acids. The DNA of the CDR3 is TGCAGCGTTGAAGGAGAATGGGCGGGAGATACGCAGTATTTT. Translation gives CSVEGEWAGDTQYF.

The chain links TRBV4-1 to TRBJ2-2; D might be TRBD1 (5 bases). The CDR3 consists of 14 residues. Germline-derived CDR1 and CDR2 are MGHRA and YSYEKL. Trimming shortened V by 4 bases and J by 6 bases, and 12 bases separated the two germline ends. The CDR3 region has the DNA TGCGCCAGCAGCCCTCCAAGGGGATCCGGGGAGCTGTTTTTT. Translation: CASSPPRGSGELFF.

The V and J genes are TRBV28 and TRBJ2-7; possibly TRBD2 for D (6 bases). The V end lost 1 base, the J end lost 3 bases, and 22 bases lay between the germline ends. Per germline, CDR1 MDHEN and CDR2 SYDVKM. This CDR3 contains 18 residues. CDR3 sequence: CASSLSLSGGTTLYEQYF. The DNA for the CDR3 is TGTGCCAGCAGTTTATCACTTTCTGGAGGGACGACGCTCTACGAGCAGTACTTC.

The CDR3 DNA reads as TGTGCCAGCAGCTTGAAGACAGGGATCGCAACTAATGAAAAACTGTTTTTT. It codes for CASSLKTGIATNEKLFF. V is TRBV5-6 and J is TRBJ1-4, with 7 bases fitting TRBD1. V shed 1 base, J shed 0 bases, and the junction held 6 bases outside the gene matches. Germline assignment: CDR1 SGHDT and CDR2 YYEEEE. This CDR3 has 17 amino acids.

The CDR3 region has the DNA TGTGCCAGCAGTGAATTCGGGGCGGGGGGCACTCAAGAGACCCAGTACTTC. Encoded protein: CASSEFGAGGTQETQYF. The genes are TRBV25-1 and TRBJ2-5, with TRBD2 identical over 8 bases. The CDR3 loop spans 17 amino acids. In germline, CDR1 is MGHDK, CDR2 SYGVNS. V was pared by 1 base and J by 2 bases, with 9 bases of the junction left unmatched.

The CDR3 coding sequence is TGTGCCATCAGTGAGGAACTAGCGGGGGCCTACGAGCAGTACTTC. Its protein is CAISEELAGAYEQYF. V and J are TRBV10-3 and TRBJ2-7; 11 bases are shared with TRBD2. The germline V gene encodes CDR1 ENHRY and CDR2 SYGVKD. This CDR3 spans 15 amino acids. With V trimmed by 2 bases and J by 2 bases, 2 bases remained unmatched.

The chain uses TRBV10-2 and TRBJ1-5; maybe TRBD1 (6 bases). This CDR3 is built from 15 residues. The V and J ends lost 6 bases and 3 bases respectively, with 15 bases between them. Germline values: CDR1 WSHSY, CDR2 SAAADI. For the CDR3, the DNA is TGCGCCAGCAGGGCAACGGGACATGACAATCAGCCCCAGCATTTT. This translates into CASRATGHDNQPQHF.

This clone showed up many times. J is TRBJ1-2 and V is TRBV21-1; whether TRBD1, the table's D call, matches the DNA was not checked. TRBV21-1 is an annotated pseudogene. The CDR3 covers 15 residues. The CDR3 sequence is CASSKGQGTANGYTF. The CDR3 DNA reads TGTGCCAGCAGCAAAGGACAGGGGACCGCAAATGGCTACACCTTC.

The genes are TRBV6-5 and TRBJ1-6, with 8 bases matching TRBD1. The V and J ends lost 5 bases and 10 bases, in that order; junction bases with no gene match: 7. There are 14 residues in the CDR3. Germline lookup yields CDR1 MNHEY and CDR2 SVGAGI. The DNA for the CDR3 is TGTGCCAGCAGTCTCAGGGGGCCGGAATCACCCCTCCACTTT. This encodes CASSLRGPESPLHF.

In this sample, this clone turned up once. The DNA of the CDR3 is TGTGCCAGCAGCCCCAGGGGCACCCAAGAGACCCAGTACTTC. It yields the protein CASSPRGTQETQYF. The V gene is TRBV4-2, the J gene TRBJ2-5, with D perhaps matching TRBD1 (6 bases). The germline V gene has CDR1 LGHNA and CDR2 YNFKEQ. This CDR3 contains 14 residues. V lost 4 bases and J 1 base, leaving 10 bases between the germline ends.

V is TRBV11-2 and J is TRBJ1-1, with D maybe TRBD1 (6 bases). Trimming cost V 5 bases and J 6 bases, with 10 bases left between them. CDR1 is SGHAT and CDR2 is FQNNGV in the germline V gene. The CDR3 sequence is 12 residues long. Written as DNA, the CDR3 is TGTGCCAGCAGCGCGACAGGCCCTGAAGCTTTCTTT. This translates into CASSATGPEAFF.

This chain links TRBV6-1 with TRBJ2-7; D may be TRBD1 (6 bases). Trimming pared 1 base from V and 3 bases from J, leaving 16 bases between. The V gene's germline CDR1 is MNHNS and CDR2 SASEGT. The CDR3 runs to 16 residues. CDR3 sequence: CASSEGGGGRYYEQYF. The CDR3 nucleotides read TGTGCCAGCAGTGAAGGGGGTGGGGGCAGGTACTACGAGCAGTACTTC.

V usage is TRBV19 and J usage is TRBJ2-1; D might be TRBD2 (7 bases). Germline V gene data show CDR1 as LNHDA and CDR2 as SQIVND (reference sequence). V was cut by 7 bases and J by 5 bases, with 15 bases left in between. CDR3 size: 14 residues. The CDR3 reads CASIPRGGDNEQFF. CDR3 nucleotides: TGTGCCAGTATTCCTAGAGGGGGGGACAATGAGCAGTTCTTC. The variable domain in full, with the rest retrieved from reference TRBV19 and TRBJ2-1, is DGGITQSPKYLFRKEGQNVTLSCEQNLNHDAMYWYRQDPGQGLRLIYYSQIVNDFQKGDIAEGYSVSREKKESFPLTVTSAQKNPTAFYLCASIPRGGDNEQFFGPGTRLTVL.